Here is one T cell receptor beta chain with its context. Its antigen is currently not known. Qualities for individual bases were not recorded, and no much larger clone is one base off. Repertoires were sampled repeatedly over the course of chemoradiotherapy, so clonal expansion could be followed in the tumor microenvironment. V is pruned by 5 bases and J by 2 bases, leaving 8 bases of the junction without a gene match. Per the germline V gene (reference sequence), SEHNR is the CDR1 and FQNEAQ is the CDR2. From cysteine to phenylalanine, the CDR3 is 16 amino acids long. Only the CDR3 region is kept as DNA, spanning 48 bases read in frame from base 1. The entry originates in a study of chemoradiotherapy in HPV16-positive cancers (dated by TCRdb to the early 2020s). For the study in its entirety: Functional T-cell assays on cells from a couple of HPV16-positive patients defined candidate HPV-specific T-cell clones and common TCR motifs. The candidate HPV-specific TCRs and motifs were subsequently tracked in TCR repertoires obtained from roughly 90 patients with HPV-related cancers. The study asked whether T-cell immunity against the HPV oncoproteins E6 and E7 changes during chemoradiotherapy and whether it affects survival. General conclusions and limits of the study: The survival association was reported for HPV16-positive patients, and the functional definition of HPV-specific T cells was derived from only a couple of HPV16-positive patients. In HPV16-positive patients, expansion of HPV-responsive T cells during chemoradiotherapy was found to be associated with improved recurrence-free survival. Expansion of candidate HPV-specific clones and E7-related TCR motifs was observed in the tumor microenvironment during treatment, whereas no such expansion was observed for non-HPV-specific T cells.

Library creation used the immunoSEQ multiplex PCR assay. TCRdb mirrors the immuneACCESS table, restricted to in-frame sequences. Some clones are absent from its copies; in checked studies, under half trace to an unresolved V gene, and the reason for the others is unknown. The sample data list about 15,000 clones, and 65% to 85% of these were observed just once. 8.5% to 10% of the sample is held by the ten biggest clonotypes. The TCR sequence derives from a human donor with HPV-associated anogenital cancer. This sequence uses TRBV7-9 and TRBJ2-3; 9 central bases correspond to TRBD1. This sample was taken from a patient who underwent chemoradiotherapy. The CDR3 in this case is CASSTGRDRATDTQYF. In nucleotides, the sequence is TGTGCCAGCAGCACGGGCCGGGACAGGGCCACAGATACGCAGTATTTT.